Listed below are T cell receptor beta chains from one sample, sequenced in a study of cytomegalovirus exposure and HLA in healthy donors. The repertoire was sequenced with immunoSEQ multiplex PCR; TCRdb's copy has only in-frame clones and lacks some. In the table there are approximately 190,000 clones, approximately 88% of which are singletons. Sequenced input: PBMCs. These receptor sequences come from a boy between 5 and 17 years old in good health and CMV-seronegative. Both conserved end residues are part of each CDR3. A D gene is named only where the DNA matches it firmly. Size tells how often a clone was seen (once, few, many) or the class of an expanded clone, and some rows leave it out.

TRBJ1-5	.	TRBV30	.	CAWSGTGFGGGSNQPQHF	TGTGCCTGGAGTGGTACGGGGTTTGGGGGGGGAAGCAATCAGCCCCAGCATTTT
TRBJ2-1	.	TRBV4-3	TRBD2	CASSQESSGAYNEQFF	TGCGCCAGCAGCCAAGAGAGTAGCGGGGCCTACAATGAGCAGTTCTTC
TRBJ2-5	.	TRBV9	.	CASSVARGKEETQYF	TGTGCCAGCAGCGTAGCTCGGGGAAAGGAAGAGACCCAGTACTTC
TRBJ2-3	.	TRBV11-2	.	CASSLQTGVSTDTQYF	TGTGCCAGCAGCTTACAAACGGGGGTTTCCACAGATACGCAGTATTTT
TRBJ1-2	.	TRBV19	.	CASSIVTAGSYGYTF	TGTGCCAGTAGTATCGTAACAGCCGGGAGCTATGGCTACACCTTC
TRBJ2-7	.	TRBV2	TRBD2	CASSAGTSVDEQYF	TGTGCCAGCAGTGCCGGGACTAGCGTCGACGAGCAGTACTTC
TRBJ2-2	.	TRBV9	TRBD1	CASSPTGGARTGELFF	TGTGCCAGCAGCCCGACAGGGGGGGCCCGCACCGGGGAGCTGTTTTTT
TRBJ2-3	.	TRBV19	TRBD2	CASSPHTSGRSRDTQYF	TGTGCCAGTAGTCCGCACACTAGCGGGAGATCGAGAGATACGCAGTATTTT
TRBJ1-5	.	TRBV6-6	.	CASSYIAGQPQHF	TGTGCCAGCAGCTACATCGCCGGTCAGCCCCAGCATTTT
TRBJ2-1	.	TRBV5-1	TRBD1	CASSLEVVRQGDEQFF	TGCGCCAGCAGCTTGGAGGTGGTGAGACAGGGGGATGAGCAGTTCTTC
TRBJ2-1	once	TRBV19	.	CASSHLALSSYNEQFF	TGTGCCAGTAGTCATCTAGCGTTGAGCTCCTACAATGAGCAGTTCTTC
TRBJ2-4	few	TRBV2	TRBD1	CASSLDRAGIQYF	TGTGCCTCATCTCTTGACAGGGCAGGGATTCAGTACTTC
TRBJ1-2	once	TRBV6-6	TRBD1	CASSLRTGGSGYGYTF	TGTGCCAGCAGTCTACGGACAGGGGGGAGTGGGTATGGCTACACCTTC
TRBJ2-3	.	TRBV5-1	TRBD2	CASSWGGADTQYF	TGCGCCAGCAGCTGGGGGGGGGCAGATACGCAGTATTTT
TRBJ2-5	once	TRBV5-6	.	CASSLAGTYGEETQYF	TGTGCCAGCAGCTTGGCCGGGACTTACGGGGAAGAGACCCAGTACTTC
TRBJ2-1	.	TRBV28	.	CASHGGSYNEQFF	TGTGCCAGCCACGGTGGCTCCTACAATGAGCAGTTCTTC
TRBJ2-7	.	TRBV29-1	.	CSVETGVKYEQYF	TGCAGCGTAGAGACAGGAGTAAAATACGAGCAGTACTTC
TRBJ2-1	.	TRBV4-3	.	CASSQEPAPIDKGEQFF	TGCGCCAGCAGCCAAGAGCCCGCTCCAATAGATAAGGGGGAGCAGTTCTTC
TRBJ2-5	.	TRBV5-4	.	CASSLLRAGGETQYF	TGTGCCAGCAGCCTCCTTCGGGCCGGAGGAGAGACCCAGTACTTC
TRBJ2-7	.	TRBV9	.	CASSSSSALSYEQYF	TGTGCCAGCAGCTCGAGTTCGGCACTATCCTACGAGCAGTACTTC
TRBJ2-5	.	TRBV15	.	CATSRSLGGRVETQYF	TGTGCCACCAGCAGATCCCTTGGAGGGCGGGTAGAGACCCAGTACTTC
TRBJ2-1	.	TRBV30	TRBD2	CASREGLYNEQFF	TGTGCCTCACGGGAGGGCCTCTACAATGAGCAGTTCTTC
TRBJ2-7	.	TRBV13	TRBD2	CASSLRGRDLGEQYF	TGTGCCAGCAGCTTACGGGGGAGGGACCTAGGCGAGCAGTACTTC
TRBJ2-2	.	TRBV30	.	CAWSFPDSNTGELFF	TGTGCCTGGAGTTTCCCGGACTCTAACACCGGGGAGCTGTTTTTT
TRBJ2-1	.	TRBV9	.	CASSEETYNEQFF	TGTGCCAGCAGCGAAGAGACATACAATGAGCAGTTCTTC
TRBJ2-2	few	TRBV5-1	TRBD1	CASSATTGATGELFF	TGCGCCAGCAGCGCAACCACAGGGGCCACCGGGGAGCTGTTTTTT
TRBJ2-7	.	TRBV27	TRBD2	CASTGAGSYEQYF	TGTGCCAGCACGGGAGCGGGATCCTACGAGCAGTACTTC